The sequence of this T cell receptor (beta chain) was determined in a study of identical twins. General study findings and limits: It was possible that invariant MAIT and iNKT cells partly confounded the zero-insertion analyses. Sequences that were out-of-frame, alpha and twin-shared displayed an excess of low generation probability. Insertion counts were lower in abundant cord blood beta clonotypes, a trend that memory repertoires did not show.

This clonotype was detected a few times. Its antigen is unknown. The J segment lost 2 bases and the V segment lost 5 bases, leaving 3 bases of the junction unmatched. Per germline, CDR1 ENHRY and CDR2 SYGVKD. This CDR3 contains 14 residues. TCRdb re-derived calls from the 5' RACE reads in MiXCR, one entry per CDR3 protein. The sample has 570,000 or so distinct CDR3 sequences; 9.6% are singletons. The same data also contributed to another study, on yellow fever vaccine responses in identical twins.

The V call is TRBV10-3, the J call TRBJ2-5; 9 bases are a match to TRBD1. The sequence was obtained from a woman between 18 and 30 years old in good health. The sample consisted of PBMCs. The CDR3 reads CAISSGTGQETQYF. The CDR3 nucleotides are TGTGCCATCAGTAGCGGGACAGGGCAAGAGACCCAGTACTTC.